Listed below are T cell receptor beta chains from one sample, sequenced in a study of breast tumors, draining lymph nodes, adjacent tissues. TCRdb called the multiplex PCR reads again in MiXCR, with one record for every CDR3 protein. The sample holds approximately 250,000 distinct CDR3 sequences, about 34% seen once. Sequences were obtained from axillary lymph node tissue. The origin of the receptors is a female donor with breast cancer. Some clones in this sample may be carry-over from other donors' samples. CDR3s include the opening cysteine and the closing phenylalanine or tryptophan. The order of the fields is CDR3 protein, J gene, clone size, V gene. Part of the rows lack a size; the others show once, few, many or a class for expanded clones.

cdr3_aa: CASSPGTAEQFF
j_call: TRBJ2-1
clone_size: .
v_call: TRBV5-1

cdr3_aa: CAIRPQTARGVREQYF
j_call: TRBJ2-7
clone_size: once
v_call: TRBV10-3

cdr3_aa: CASSMGGEDTQYF
j_call: TRBJ2-3
clone_size: .
v_call: TRBV7-2

cdr3_aa: CASSVLASEQYF
j_call: TRBJ2-7
clone_size: many
v_call: TRBV2

cdr3_aa: CASSYRGVAGGSGANVLTF
j_call: TRBJ2-6
clone_size: many
v_call: TRBV7-8

cdr3_aa: CASSLGTSGAQYF
j_call: TRBJ2-7
clone_size: .
v_call: TRBV7-2

cdr3_aa: CAISESQGTNYGYTF
j_call: TRBJ1-2
clone_size: many
v_call: TRBV10-3

cdr3_aa: CSAGGPGGSGGISEQYF
j_call: TRBJ2-7
clone_size: .
v_call: TRBV20-1

cdr3_aa: CASSIPGTSGQETQYF
j_call: TRBJ2-5
clone_size: many
v_call: TRBV19

cdr3_aa: CASSGQGGNQPQYF
j_call: TRBJ2-5
clone_size: .
v_call: TRBV2

cdr3_aa: CSARDLGQGANSPLHF
j_call: TRBJ1-6
clone_size: many
v_call: TRBV20-1

cdr3_aa: CASTMGTALHQPQHF
j_call: TRBJ1-5
clone_size: many
v_call: TRBV19

cdr3_aa: CASSLGNSYNEQFF
j_call: TRBJ2-1
clone_size: many
v_call: TRBV7-9

cdr3_aa: CASSHRVAEQYF
j_call: TRBJ2-7
clone_size: many
v_call: TRBV3-1

cdr3_aa: CSAREPREKGNQPQHF
j_call: TRBJ1-5
clone_size: many
v_call: TRBV20-1

cdr3_aa: CSVETGVGTDTQYF
j_call: TRBJ2-3
clone_size: many
v_call: TRBV29-1

cdr3_aa: CASSEYGQEGYTF
j_call: TRBJ1-2
clone_size: many
v_call: TRBV2

cdr3_aa: CATERDIEAFF
j_call: TRBJ1-1
clone_size: few
v_call: TRBV7-9